Sequencing of this T cell receptor (beta chain) was carried out in a study of T cells after yellow fever vaccination. This clonotype occurred many times. For TCR, cDNA came from 5'RACE template switching, which added a universal primer site and UMIs. TCRdb fed the 5' RACE reads into MiXCR, producing one record per CDR3 protein. The sample holds 50,000 or so distinct CDR3 sequences, 7.4% seen once. The ends were cut back, 5 bases at V and 2 bases at J, with 8 bases in the middle. The CDR3 extends over 13 amino acids. Germline lookup yields CDR1 MNHEY and CDR2 SVGAGI. The specimen was CD8+ T cells sorted from PBMCs, collected more than 14 days after the first yellow fever vaccination. The rearrangement joins TRBV6-5 to TRBJ2-3; a weak D match, TRBD2 (5 bases). The source of this sequence is a young man who received the YFV17D yellow fever vaccine. The CDR3 protein is CASSTGNTDTQYF. CDR3 DNA sequence: TGTGCCAGCAGTACGGGGAACACAGATACGCAGTATTTT.